The source of this T cell receptor beta chain is a study of cytomegalovirus exposure and HLA in healthy donors. The germline gives CDR1 MNHNY, CDR2 SVGAGI (reference sequence). Trimming cost V 6 bases and J 2 bases; bases outside gene matches: 11. The CDR3 is made up of 16 amino acids. Vbeta (60) and Jbeta (13) primers were used in the PCR. As processed by the authors: Unique TCR beta chains numbered approximately 80 million in a later analysis, with around 10 million shared. Here immunoSEQ multiplex PCR was the method, and the copy in TCRdb shows in-frame clones only, minus some. D and trimming come from the DNA, and the V and J calls and clone size come from that table. Its clone listing holds about 160,000 clones. Findings and caveats of the study: The study listed roughly 160 cytomegalovirus-associated TCR beta chains. The authors later linked a missense DCLRE1C variant to TCR beta V- and J-gene trimming.

Concerning this clone: What it binds is not known.

The sample comprised PBMCs. This clonotype was obtained from a woman aged 45 to 65 in good health and CMV-seronegative. The J gene is TRBJ1-2, the V gene TRBV6-6, with 8 bases lining up with TRBD1. Here the CDR3 reads CASSPPGTGVNYGYTF. In DNA, the CDR3 is TGTGCCAGCAGCCCCCCCGGGACAGGTGTGAACTATGGCTACACCTTC.